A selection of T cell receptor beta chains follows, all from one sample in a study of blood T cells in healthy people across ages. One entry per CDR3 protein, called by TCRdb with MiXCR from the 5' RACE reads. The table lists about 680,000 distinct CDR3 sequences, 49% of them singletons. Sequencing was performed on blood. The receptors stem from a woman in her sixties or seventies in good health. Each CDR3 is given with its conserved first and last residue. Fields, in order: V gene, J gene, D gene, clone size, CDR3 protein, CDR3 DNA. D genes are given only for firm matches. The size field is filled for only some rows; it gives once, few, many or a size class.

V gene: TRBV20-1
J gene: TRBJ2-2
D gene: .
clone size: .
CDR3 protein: CSASDRLTGELFF
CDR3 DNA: TGCAGTGCTAGTGACAGGCTCACCGGGGAGCTGTTTTTT

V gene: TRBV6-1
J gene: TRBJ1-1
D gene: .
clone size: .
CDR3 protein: CASSEAGLGNTEAFF
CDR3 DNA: TGTGCCAGCAGTGAAGCGGGACTCGGGAACACTGAAGCTTTCTTT

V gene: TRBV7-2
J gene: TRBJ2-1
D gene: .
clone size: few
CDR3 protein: CASSFRDRNEQFF
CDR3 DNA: TGTGCCAGCAGCTTCAGAGACAGGAATGAGCAGTTCTTC

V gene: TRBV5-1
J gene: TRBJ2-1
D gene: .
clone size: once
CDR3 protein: CASSRWVGSEQFF
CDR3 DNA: TGCGCCAGCAGCCGATGGGTCGGGTCTGAGCAGTTCTTC

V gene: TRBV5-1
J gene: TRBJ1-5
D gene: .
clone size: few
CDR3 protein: CASSLGGSDGPQHF
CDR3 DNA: TGCGCCAGCAGCTTGGGGGGTTCGGATGGGCCCCAGCATTTT

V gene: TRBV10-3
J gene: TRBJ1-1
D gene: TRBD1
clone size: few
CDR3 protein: CAISESRDRGGNTEAFF
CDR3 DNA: TGTGCCATCAGTGAGTCGCGGGACAGGGGAGGGAACACTGAAGCTTTCTTT

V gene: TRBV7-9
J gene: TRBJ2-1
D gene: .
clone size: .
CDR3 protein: CASSLASPSLRQGKQFF
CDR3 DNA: TGTGCCAGCAGCTTAGCCTCCCCCTCGTTGCGTCAGGGGAAGCAGTTCTTC

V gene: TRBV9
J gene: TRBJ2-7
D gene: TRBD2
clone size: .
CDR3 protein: CASSVATTSSGRPEQYF
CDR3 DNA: TGTGCCAGCAGCGTAGCAACTACGAGTAGCGGGAGACCCGAGCAGTACTTC

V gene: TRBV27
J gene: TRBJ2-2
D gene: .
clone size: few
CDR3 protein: CASRTPANTGELFF
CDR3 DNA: TGTGCCAGCAGAACTCCAGCTAACACCGGGGAGCTGTTTTTT

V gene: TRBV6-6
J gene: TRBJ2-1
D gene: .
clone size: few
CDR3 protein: CASSYSEPTYNEQFF
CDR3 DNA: TGTGCCAGCAGTTACTCGGAGCCTACCTACAATGAGCAGTTCTTC

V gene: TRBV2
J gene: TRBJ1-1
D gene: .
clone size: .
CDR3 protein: CAGSEGGLTEAFF
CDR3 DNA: TGTGCCGGCAGCGAGGGAGGGTTGACTGAAGCTTTCTTT

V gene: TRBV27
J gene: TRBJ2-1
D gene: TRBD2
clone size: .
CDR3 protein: CASSLLLAGVEGKQFF
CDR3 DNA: TGTGCCAGCAGTTTACTTCTAGCGGGAGTTGAGGGCAAGCAGTTCTTC

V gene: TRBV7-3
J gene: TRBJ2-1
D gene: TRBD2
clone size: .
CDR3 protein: CASSLTGSGYSYNEQFF
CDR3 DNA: TGTGCCAGCAGCTTAACTGGTAGCGGGTACTCCTACAATGAGCAGTTCTTC

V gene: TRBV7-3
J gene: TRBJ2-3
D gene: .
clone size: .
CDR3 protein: CASSLPQKVEGTDTQYF
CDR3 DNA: TGTGCCAGCAGCTTACCCCAGAAAGTTGAAGGGACAGATACGCAGTATTTT

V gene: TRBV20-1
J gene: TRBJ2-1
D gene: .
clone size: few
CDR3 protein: CSARGGREWSYNEQFF
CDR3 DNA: TGCAGTGCTAGAGGGGGGCGGGAGTGGTCGTACAATGAGCAGTTCTTC

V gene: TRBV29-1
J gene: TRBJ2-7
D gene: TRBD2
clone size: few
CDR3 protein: CSVEAAGERYEQYF
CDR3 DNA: TGCAGCGTTGAGGCTGCGGGAGAAAGGTACGAGCAGTACTTC

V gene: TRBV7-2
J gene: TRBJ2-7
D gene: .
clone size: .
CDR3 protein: CASTIFPNEQYF
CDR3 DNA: TGTGCCAGCACTATATTCCCCAACGAGCAGTACTTC

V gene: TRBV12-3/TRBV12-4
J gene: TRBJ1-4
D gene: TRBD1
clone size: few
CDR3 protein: CASSVGTGSNEKLFF
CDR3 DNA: TGTGCCAGCAGTGTCGGGACAGGCTCTAATGAAAAACTGTTTTTT

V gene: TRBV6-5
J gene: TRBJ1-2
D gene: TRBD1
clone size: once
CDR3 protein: CASSYTTGSYGYTF
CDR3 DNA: TGTGCCAGCAGTTACACGACAGGGAGTTATGGCTACACCTTC

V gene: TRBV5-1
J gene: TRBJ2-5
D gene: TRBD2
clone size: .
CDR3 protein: CASSVTSGRATETQYF
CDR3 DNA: TGCGCCAGCAGCGTGACTAGCGGGAGGGCCACAGAGACCCAGTACTTC

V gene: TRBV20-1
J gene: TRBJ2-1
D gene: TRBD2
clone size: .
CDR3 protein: CSAMQLAATYNEQFF
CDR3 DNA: TGCAGTGCCATGCAACTAGCGGCTACCTACAATGAGCAGTTCTTC

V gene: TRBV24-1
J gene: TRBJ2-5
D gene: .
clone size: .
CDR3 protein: CATSDMEETQYF
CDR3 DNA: TGTGCCACCAGTGATATGGAAGAGACCCAGTACTTC

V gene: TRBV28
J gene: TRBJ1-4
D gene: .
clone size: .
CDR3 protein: CASSLWSITANEKLFF
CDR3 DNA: TGTGCCAGCAGTTTATGGAGCATTACAGCTAATGAAAAACTGTTTTTT

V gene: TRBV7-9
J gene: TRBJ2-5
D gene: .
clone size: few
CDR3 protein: CASSFPQRGETQYF
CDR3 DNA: TGTGCCAGCAGCTTCCCTCAAAGGGGAGAGACCCAGTACTTC

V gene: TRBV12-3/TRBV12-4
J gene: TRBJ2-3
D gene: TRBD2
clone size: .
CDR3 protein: CASSSTRTSGVHTDTQYF
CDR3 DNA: TGTGCCAGCAGTTCCACCCGGACTAGCGGGGTACATACAGATACGCAGTATTTT

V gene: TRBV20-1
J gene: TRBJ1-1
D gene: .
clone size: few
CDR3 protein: CSARTPGMNTEAFF
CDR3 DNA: TGCAGTGCTAGAACACCCGGGATGAACACTGAAGCTTTCTTT

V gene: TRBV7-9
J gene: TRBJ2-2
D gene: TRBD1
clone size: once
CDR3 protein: CASSRDRVTGELFF
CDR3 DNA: TGTGCCAGCAGCCGGGACAGGGTTACCGGGGAGCTGTTTTTT

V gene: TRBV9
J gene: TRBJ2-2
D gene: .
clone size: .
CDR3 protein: CASSLSTVPGELFF
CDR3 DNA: TGTGCCAGCAGCCTAAGCACCGTACCCGGGGAGCTGTTTTTT

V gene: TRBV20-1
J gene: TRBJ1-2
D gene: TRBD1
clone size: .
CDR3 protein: CSADRGGIYGYTF
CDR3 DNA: TGCAGTGCCGACAGGGGGGGGATCTATGGCTACACCTTC

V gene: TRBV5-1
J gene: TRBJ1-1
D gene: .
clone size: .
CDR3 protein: CASSLAVTGGTEAFF
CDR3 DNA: TGCGCCAGCAGCTTGGCCGTCACTGGGGGCACTGAAGCTTTCTTT

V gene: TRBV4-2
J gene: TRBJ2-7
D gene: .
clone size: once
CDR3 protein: CASSQERF
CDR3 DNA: TGTGCCAGCAGCCAAGAACGCTTC

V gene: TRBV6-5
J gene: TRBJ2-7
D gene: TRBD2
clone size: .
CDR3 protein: CASGRASSYEQYF
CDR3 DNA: TGTGCCAGCGGGAGGGCCAGCTCCTACGAGCAGTACTTC

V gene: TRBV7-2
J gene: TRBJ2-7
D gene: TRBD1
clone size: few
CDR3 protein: CASSSGTGSFYEQYF
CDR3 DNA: TGTGCCAGCAGCTCGGGGACAGGGTCCTTCTACGAGCAGTACTTC

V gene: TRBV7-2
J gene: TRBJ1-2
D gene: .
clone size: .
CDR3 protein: CATTPGGTANYGYTF
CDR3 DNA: TGTGCCACCACGCCGGGGGGGACTGCTAACTATGGCTACACCTTC

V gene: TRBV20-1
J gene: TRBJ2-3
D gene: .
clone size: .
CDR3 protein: CSARSPGRDRTDTQYF
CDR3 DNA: TGCAGTGCTAGATCCCCAGGGCGGGACCGCACAGATACGCAGTATTTT

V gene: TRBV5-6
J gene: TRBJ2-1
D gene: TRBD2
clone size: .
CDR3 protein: CASSQLGAGGDNEQFF
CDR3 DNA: TGTGCCAGCAGCCAGTTAGGGGCGGGAGGCGACAATGAGCAGTTCTTC

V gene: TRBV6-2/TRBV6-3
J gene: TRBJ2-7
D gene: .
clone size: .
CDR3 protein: CASSYSGLADSYEQYF
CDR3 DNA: TGTGCCAGCAGTTACTCTGGGCTAGCAGATTCCTACGAGCAGTACTTC

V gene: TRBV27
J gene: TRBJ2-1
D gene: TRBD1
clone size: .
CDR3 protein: CASSLGTGGFNEQFF
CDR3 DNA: TGTGCCAGCAGTTTAGGGACAGGGGGGTTCAATGAGCAGTTCTTC

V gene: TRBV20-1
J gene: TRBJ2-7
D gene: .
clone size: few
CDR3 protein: CSAVWTTSYEQYF
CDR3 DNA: TGCAGTGCTGTATGGACTACCTCCTACGAGCAGTACTTC

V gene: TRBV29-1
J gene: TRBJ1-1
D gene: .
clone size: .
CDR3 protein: CSVSAAGSKNTEAFF
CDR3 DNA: TGCAGCGTTTCTGCCGCAGGGAGCAAGAACACTGAAGCTTTCTTT

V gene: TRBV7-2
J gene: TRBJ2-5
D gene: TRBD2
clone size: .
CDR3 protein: CASSLPPAGREEAQYF
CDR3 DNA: TGTGCCAGCAGCTTACCCCCAGCGGGAAGGGAAGAGGCCCAGTACTTC

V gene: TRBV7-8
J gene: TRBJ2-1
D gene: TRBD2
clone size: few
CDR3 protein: CASSLVGTSGTHHSYNEQFF
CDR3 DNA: TGTGCCAGCAGCTTAGTGGGGACTAGCGGGACCCACCACTCCTACAATGAGCAGTTCTTC

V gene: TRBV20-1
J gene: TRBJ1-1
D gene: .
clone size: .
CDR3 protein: CSARESGRLNPEAFF
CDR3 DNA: TGCAGTGCTAGAGAATCGGGCAGACTCAACCCTGAAGCTTTCTTT

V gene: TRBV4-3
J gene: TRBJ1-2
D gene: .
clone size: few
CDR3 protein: CASSRTAQGIYGYTF
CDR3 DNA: TGCGCCAGCAGCCGTACTGCCCAGGGTATCTATGGCTACACCTTC

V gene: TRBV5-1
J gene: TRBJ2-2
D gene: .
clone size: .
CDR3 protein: CASSLVPGGGELFF
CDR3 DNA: TGCGCCAGCAGCTTGGTTCCCGGAGGGGGGGAGCTGTTTTTT

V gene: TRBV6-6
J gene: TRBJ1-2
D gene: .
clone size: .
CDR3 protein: CASSYEGRHGYTF
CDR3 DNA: TGTGCCAGCAGTTACGAGGGTCGGCATGGCTACACCTTC

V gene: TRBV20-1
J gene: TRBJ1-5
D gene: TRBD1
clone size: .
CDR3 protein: CSARTTGSNQPQHF
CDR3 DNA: TGCAGTGCTAGAACGACAGGGAGCAATCAGCCCCAGCATTTT

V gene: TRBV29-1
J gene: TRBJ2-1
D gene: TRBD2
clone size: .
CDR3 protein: CSVEQRLAGNEQFF
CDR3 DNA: TGCAGCGTTGAACAAAGACTAGCGGGCAATGAGCAGTTCTTC

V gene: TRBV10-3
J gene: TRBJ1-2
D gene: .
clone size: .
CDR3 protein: CAITSGEGYGYTF
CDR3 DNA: TGTGCCATCACCTCCGGGGAGGGGTATGGCTACACCTTC

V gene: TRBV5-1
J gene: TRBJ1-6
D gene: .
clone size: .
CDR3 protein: CASSLVRGGTYNSPLHF
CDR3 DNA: TGCGCCAGCAGCTTGGTACGGGGAGGAACCTATAATTCACCCCTCCACTTT

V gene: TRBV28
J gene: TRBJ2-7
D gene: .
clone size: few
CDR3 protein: CASSFPAIYEQYF
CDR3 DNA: TGTGCCAGCAGTTTTCCAGCGATCTACGAGCAGTACTTC

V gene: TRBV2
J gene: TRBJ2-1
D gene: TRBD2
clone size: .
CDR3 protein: CASSVLGAGVRSEQFF
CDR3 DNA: TGTGCCAGCAGTGTATTAGGAGCGGGAGTTCGATCTGAGCAGTTCTTC